The present entry profiles one T cell receptor beta chain with its context. Its antigen is undetermined. The data are from a study of cytomegalovirus exposure and HLA in healthy donors. Whole-study context: Tens of millions of unique TCRs from HLA-typed donors made up an early data release. Study-level findings and limits: Reports credit the classifier with highly specific, highly sensitive diagnosis of cytomegalovirus status. What TCR beta sequences reportedly achieved was accurate prediction of HLA-A and HLA-B alleles in most subjects. The study designated fewer than 200 TCR beta chains cytomegalovirus-associated.

The CDR3 totals 13 residues. In germline, CDR1 is SNHLY, CDR2 FYNNEI. Vbeta (60) and Jbeta (13) primers were used in the PCR. Repertoires were generated with immunoSEQ multiplex PCR, while TCRdb's copy carries only in-frame clones and drops some. The sample has about 170,000 clones, 70% to 90% seen once. The clonotype comes from a male donor in good health and CMV-seronegative. This chain uses TRBV2 with TRBJ2-5, with a weak D call TRBD1 (5 bases). The J call is in doubt because the DNA end fits TRBJ2-7 better. The sequenced sample consisted of PBMCs. Written as DNA, the CDR3 is TGTGCCAGCAGAGACAGCTTTTCCTACGAGCAGTACTTC. Amino acids: CASRDSFSYEQYF.